The 9 T cell receptor beta chains reported below all come from one sample, sequenced in a study of lymphopenia after photon versus proton radiotherapy. Only in-frame clones appear in the TCRdb table, and some are missing; sequencing was by immunoSEQ multiplex PCR. The table lists about 50,000 clones, under 95% of them singletons. The sequencing used peripheral blood, collected from a patient treated with photon-based radiotherapy. Source of these receptors: a woman in her thirties or forties with cholangiocarcinoma.

The chain carries TRBV10-3 and TRBJ2-3; no firm D call. The V gene lost 0 bases and the J gene lost 2 bases, with 6 bases spanning the gap. The CDR3 is 14 amino acids. The germline V gene encodes CDR1 ENHRY and CDR2 SYGVKD. The CDR3 protein is CAISESGDTDTQYF. The CDR3 DNA sequence: TGTGCCATCAGTGAGTCAGGAGACACAGATACGCAGTATTTT.

The chain has TRBV9 and TRBJ2-1; TRBD2 is a possible D gene (6 bases). The germline V and J ends were trimmed by 2 bases and 5 bases, with 14 bases remaining between them. The V gene's germline CDR1 is SGDLS and CDR2 YYNGEE. This CDR3 region has 15 residues. In DNA form, the CDR3 reads TGTGCCAGCAGCGTTAGGCGGGACGGGGACAATGAGCAGTTCTTC. It translates to CASSVRRDGDNEQFF.

J is TRBJ1-2 and V is TRBV5-4; maybe TRBD1 (6 bases). The CDR3 runs 14 residues. Germline values: CDR1 SGHNT, CDR2 YYREEE (reference sequence). Trimming removed 3 bases from V and 10 bases from J, with 19 bases in between. The CDR3 region is CASSSGNSQGAYTF. The CDR3 DNA is TGTGCCAGCAGCTCCGGTAACTCACAGGGAGCCTACACCTTC.

J is TRBJ2-1 and V is TRBV4-3; tentatively, D is TRBD2 (6 bases). Germline V gene data show CDR1 as LGHNA and CDR2 as YSLEER. The CDR3 has 18 amino acids. V was cut by 1 base and J by 5 bases, with 21 bases left in between. CDR3 sequence reads: CASSQVLASAALHNEQFF. The CDR3 DNA is TGCGCCAGCAGCCAAGTTCTGGCTAGCGCCGCCCTCCACAATGAGCAGTTCTTC.

This clone was observed a single time. The chain couples TRBV19 to TRBJ2-7; the D gene is possibly TRBD2 (5 bases). In germline, CDR1 is LNHDA, CDR2 SQIVND (reference sequence). V was trimmed by 5 bases and J by 2 bases, leaving 7 bases between them. CDR3 length equals 12 residues. The CDR3 spells CASSSGAYEQYF. In nucleotides, the CDR3 is TGTGCCAGTAGTTCCGGGGCCTACGAGCAGTACTTC.

This clone was seen once. V gene TRBV30 combines with J gene TRBJ1-3; D gene uncertain. The germline V and J ends were trimmed by 1 base and 2 bases, with 6 bases remaining between them. CDR3 length equals 13 residues. CDR1 and CDR2 from the germline V gene are GTSNPN and SVGIG (reference sequence). The CDR3: CAWSGGPGNTIYF. In DNA, the CDR3 is TGTGCCTGGAGTGGTGGGCCTGGAAACACCATATATTTT.

The chain employs TRBV7-8 and TRBJ2-7; 12 positions match TRBD1. Germline V gene data show CDR1 as SGHVS and CDR2 as FQNEAQ. The CDR3 is 16 residues long. Trimming took 2 bases from V and 5 from J; bases not matched to a gene: 7. The CDR3 nucleotides are TGTGCCAGCAGCTTATACGGGACAGGGGGCTTCGACGAGCAGTACTTC. It codes for CASSLYGTGGFDEQYF.

The chain combines TRBV9 with TRBJ2-5; a weak D match, TRBD1 (6 bases). The germline gives CDR1 SGDLS, CDR2 YYNGEE. The length of the CDR3 is 15 residues. V shed 4 bases and J shed 3 bases, with 16 bases lying between them. The chain's CDR3 is CASSRRTDPKETQYF. In nucleotides, the CDR3 is TGTGCCAGCAGCAGACGGACAGATCCGAAAGAGACCCAGTACTTC.

The chain recombines TRBV5-4 with TRBJ2-2; D is possibly TRBD1 or TRBD2 (6 bases each). The germline V gene has CDR1 SGHNT and CDR2 YYREEE (reference sequence). Trimming took 1 base from V and 5 from J, leaving 12 bases between them. The CDR3 loop spans 15 amino acids. The CDR3 DNA sequence: TGTGCCAGCAGCTTGAGGGGGGCAAGAACCGGGGAGCTGTTTTTT. Encoded protein: CASSLRGARTGELFF.